This TCR beta chain was obtained from a study of T cell repertoires in cytomegalovirus infection. Study-level findings and limits: It was HLA-C-restricted CMV-specific TCR beta clonotypes that dominated the response ex vivo. Frequencies of public TCR beta families were cumulated, and this identified carriers of CMV plus the relevant HLA.

TCRdb passed the reads through MiXCR, listing each CDR3 protein once. Here the sample spans about 530,000 distinct CDR3 sequences, about 30% being singletons. For this clonotype: The antigen is not known.

The V segment lost 8 bases and the J segment 0 bases; nucleotides outside the gene matches: 10. The CDR3 has 16 residues. Germline V gives CDR1 MNHEY, CDR2 SVGEGT. Material for sequencing was PBMCs. The TCR was taken from a human donor in good health (CMV status not recorded). Some clones in this sample may be carry-over from other donors' samples. The V and J genes are TRBV6-2 or TRBV6-3 and TRBJ2-3, with 8 bases identical to TRBD1. The CDR3 loop reads CASRNRTGWSTDTQYF. The CDR3 DNA reads TGTGCCAGCCGAAACCGGACAGGGTGGAGCACAGATACGCAGTATTTT.